What follows are 10 T cell receptor beta chains derived from one specimen sequenced in a study of T cell changes during pregnancy in multiple sclerosis. Generated by immunoSEQ multiplex PCR, the TCRdb table keeps only in-frame clones and is missing some. Of about 66,000 clones listed, roughly nine tenths were seen once; the top ten hold around 5.2%. Here the sequenced sample was CD8+ T cells from peripheral blood mononuclear cells, taken before pregnancy. The receptors originated from a female donor with multiple sclerosis, enrolled in a pregnancy study.

This clone occurred once. The chain has TRBV19 and TRBJ2-7; D is undetermined. This CDR3 is 14 amino acids long. From germline, CDR1 is LNHDA and CDR2 SQIVND (reference sequence). The V gene lost 3 bases and the J gene lost 0 bases, with 9 bases spanning the gap. CDR3 loop: CASSISGSSYEQYF. As DNA, the CDR3 is TGTGCCAGTAGTATCAGTGGCAGCTCCTACGAGCAGTACTTC.

The genes are TRBV6-1 and TRBJ2-7; D is ambiguous. V lost 10 bases, J lost 2 bases, and 12 bases lay in between. The CDR3 is 12 amino acids. Germline CDR1 MNHNS, CDR2 SASEGT. The CDR3 DNA follows: TGTGCCATACTGGGCCTCACCTACGAGCAGTACTTC. Its protein is CAILGLTYEQYF.

The V and J genes are TRBV4-1 and TRBJ1-2; D unclear. Trimming pared 4 bases from V and 8 bases from J, leaving 14 bases between. The CDR3 spans 13 residues. Germline assignment: CDR1 MGHRA and CDR2 YSYEKL. The DNA of the CDR3 is TGCGCCAGCAGCCTAGAAGGGAGAACCGGCTACACCTTC. The encoded protein is CASSLEGRTGYTF.

The chain links TRBV5-4 to TRBJ1-1, with D possibly TRBD1 on 5 matching bases. Trimming took off 0 bases at V and 0 bases at J, with 12 bases between the two ends. This CDR3 spans 16 amino acids. Germline CDR1 and CDR2: SGHNT and YYREEE (reference sequence). The CDR3 sequence: CASSLAGGGMNTEAFF. Here the CDR3 DNA reads TGTGCCAGCAGCTTGGCCGGGGGAGGAATGAACACTGAAGCTTTCTTT.

The chain links TRBV5-5 to TRBJ2-3, with no clear D. The CDR3 runs 16 residues. Germline V gene lookup returns CDR1 SGHKS and CDR2 YYEKEE (reference sequence). V was trimmed by 2 bases and J by 5 bases, leaving 18 bases between them. CDR3 coding DNA: TGTGCCAGCAGCTTTGATCCAATCCCGAGTGGAGATACGCAGTATTTT. Translating it yields CASSFDPIPSGDTQYF.

The sample holds one count of this clone. This sequence joins TRBV13 and TRBJ2-1; D is perhaps TRBD2 (7 bases). Germline assignment: CDR1 PRHDT and CDR2 FYEKMQ (reference sequence). V gave up 5 bases and J gave up 7 bases, with 15 bases separating them. This CDR3 is 14 amino acids long. Here the CDR3 reads CASSPLGGANEQFF. The DNA for the CDR3 is TGTGCCAGCAGCCCTCTAGGGGGGGCGAATGAGCAGTTCTTC.

The chain carries TRBV14 and TRBJ2-7; TRBD1 might be the D (6 bases). The CDR3 loop spans 14 amino acids. Trimming removed 0 bases at V and 6 bases at J, with 12 bases between. Germline CDR1 and CDR2: SGHDN and FVKESK. CDR3 in DNA: TGTGCCAGCAGCCAAGATATGGGGGCTTCCGAGCAGTACTTC. Its protein product is CASSQDMGASEQYF.

This chain uses TRBV5-5 with TRBJ1-1; weak D call: TRBD1 (5 bases). Germline CDR1 is SGHKS and CDR2 is YYEKEE (reference sequence). The V gene lost 0 bases and the J gene lost 1 base, with 7 bases spanning the gap. This CDR3 contains 14 residues. Here the CDR3 reads CASSLDRQNTEAFF. CDR3 DNA: TGTGCCAGCAGCTTGGACAGGCAGAACACTGAAGCTTTCTTT.

This clone was found once. This chain links TRBV6-1 with TRBJ2-1; tentatively, D is TRBD2 (7 bases). Germline V gene data show CDR1 as MNHNS and CDR2 as SASEGT. This CDR3 region has 15 residues. The V end was cut by 6 bases, the J end by 0 bases, with 12 bases between. The CDR3, as DNA: TGTGCCAGCAGATTGGCGGGGGCCTCCTACAATGAGCAGTTCTTC. It encodes CASRLAGASYNEQFF.

This sequence joins TRBV21-1 and TRBJ2-1; TRBD1 is taken as the D call from the table, unchecked against the DNA. TRBV21-1 constitutes a pseudogene. The CDR3 loop spans 15 amino acids. In nucleotides, the CDR3 is TGTGCCAGCAGCAACGGTTGCAGGGCCTCCAATGAGCAGTTCTTC. Translation gives CASSNGCRASNEQFF.